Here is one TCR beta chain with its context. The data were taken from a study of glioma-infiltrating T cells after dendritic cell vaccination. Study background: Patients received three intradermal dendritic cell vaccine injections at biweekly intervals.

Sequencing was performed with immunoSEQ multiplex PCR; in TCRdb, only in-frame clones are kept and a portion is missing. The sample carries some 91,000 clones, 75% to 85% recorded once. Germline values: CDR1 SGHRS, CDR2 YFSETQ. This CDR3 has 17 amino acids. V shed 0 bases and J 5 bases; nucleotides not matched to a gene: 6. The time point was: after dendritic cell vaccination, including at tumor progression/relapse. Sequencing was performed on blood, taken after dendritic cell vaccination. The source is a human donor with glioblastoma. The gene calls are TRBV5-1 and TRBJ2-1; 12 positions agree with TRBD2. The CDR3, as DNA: TGCGCCAGCAGCTTGGCCCTAGCGGGAGGGCGAGACAATGAGCAGTTCTTC. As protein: CASSLALAGGRDNEQFF.